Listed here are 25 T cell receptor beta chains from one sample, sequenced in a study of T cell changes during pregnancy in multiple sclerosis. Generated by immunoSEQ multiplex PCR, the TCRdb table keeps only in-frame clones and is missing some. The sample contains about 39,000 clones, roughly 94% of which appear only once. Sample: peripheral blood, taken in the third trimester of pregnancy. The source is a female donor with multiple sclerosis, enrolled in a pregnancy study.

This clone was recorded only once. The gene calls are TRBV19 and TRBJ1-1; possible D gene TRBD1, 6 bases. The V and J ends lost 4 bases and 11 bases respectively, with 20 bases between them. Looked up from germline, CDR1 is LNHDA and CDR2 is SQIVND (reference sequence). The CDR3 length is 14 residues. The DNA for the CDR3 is TGTGCCAGTAGTAAACAGGGTTCTGCGGCCAGGGCTTTCTTT. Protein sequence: CASSKQGSAARAFF.

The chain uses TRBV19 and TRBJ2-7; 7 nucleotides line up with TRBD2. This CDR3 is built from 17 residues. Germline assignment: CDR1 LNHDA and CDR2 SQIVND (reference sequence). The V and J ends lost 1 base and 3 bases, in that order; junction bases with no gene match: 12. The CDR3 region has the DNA TGTGCCAGTAGTATAGGGGTACGACGGGAGGAGCGCTACGAGCAGTACTTC. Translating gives CASSIGVRREERYEQYF.

CDR3 amino acids: CSVKAGTGTSPLHF. In nucleotides, the CDR3 is TGCAGCGTAAAAGCCGGGACAGGGACCTCACCCCTCCACTTT. This chain joins TRBV29-1 and TRBJ1-6; 9 bases line up with TRBD1. J lost 10 bases, V lost 6 bases, and 10 bases had no gene match. The CDR3 is 14 amino acids. Germline CDR1 reads SQVTM; CDR2 reads ANQGSEA.

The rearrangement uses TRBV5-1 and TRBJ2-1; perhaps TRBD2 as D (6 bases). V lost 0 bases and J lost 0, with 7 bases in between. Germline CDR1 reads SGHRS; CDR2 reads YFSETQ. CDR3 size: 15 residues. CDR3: CASSLAGSSYNEQFF. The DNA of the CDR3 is TGCGCCAGCAGCTTGGCCGGGAGCTCCTACAATGAGCAGTTCTTC.

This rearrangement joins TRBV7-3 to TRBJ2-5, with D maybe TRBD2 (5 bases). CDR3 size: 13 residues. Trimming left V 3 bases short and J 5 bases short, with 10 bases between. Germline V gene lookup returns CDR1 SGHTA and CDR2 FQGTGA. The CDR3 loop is CASSFNRGETQYF. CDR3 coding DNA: TGTGCCAGCAGCTTTAACAGAGGGGAGACCCAGTACTTC.

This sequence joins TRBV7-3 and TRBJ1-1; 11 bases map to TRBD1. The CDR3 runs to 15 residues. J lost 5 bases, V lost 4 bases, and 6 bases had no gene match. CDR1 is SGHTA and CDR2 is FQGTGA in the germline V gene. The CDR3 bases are TGTGCCAGCAGCTCAGGCGGGACAGGGGGTACTGAAGCTTTCTTT. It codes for CASSSGGTGGTEAFF.

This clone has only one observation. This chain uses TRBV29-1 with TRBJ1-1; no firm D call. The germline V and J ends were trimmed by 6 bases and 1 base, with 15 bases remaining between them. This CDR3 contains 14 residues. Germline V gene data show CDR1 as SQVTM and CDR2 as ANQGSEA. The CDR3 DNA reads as TGCAGCGTCCAGAATCTGTCCCCGAACACTGAAGCTTTCTTT. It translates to CSVQNLSPNTEAFF.

CDR3 sequence reads: CASSSERYTGELFF. The CDR3 region has the DNA TGTGCCAGCAGTTCAGAGAGGTACACCGGGGAGCTGTTTTTT. The chain combines TRBV6-1 with TRBJ2-2; D ambiguous. The germline V gene encodes CDR1 MNHNS and CDR2 SASEGT. The germline V and J ends were trimmed by 5 bases and 3 bases, with 10 bases remaining between them. This CDR3 spans 14 amino acids.

CDR3 sequence reads: CAISVTSGSDIQYF. The CDR3 DNA is TGTGCCATCAGTGTCACTAGCGGGAGTGACATTCAGTACTTC. This chain links TRBV10-3 with TRBJ2-4, with 11 bases identical to TRBD2. The CDR3 loop spans 14 amino acids. Germline CDR1 ENHRY, CDR2 SYGVKD. The V and J ends lost 4 bases and 8 bases, in that order; junction bases with no gene match: 4.

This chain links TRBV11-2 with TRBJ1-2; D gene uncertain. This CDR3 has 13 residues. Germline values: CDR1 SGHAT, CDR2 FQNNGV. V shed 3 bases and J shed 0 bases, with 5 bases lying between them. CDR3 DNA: TGTGCCAGCAGCTTTGGCCCTAACTATGGCTACACCTTC. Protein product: CASSFGPNYGYTF.

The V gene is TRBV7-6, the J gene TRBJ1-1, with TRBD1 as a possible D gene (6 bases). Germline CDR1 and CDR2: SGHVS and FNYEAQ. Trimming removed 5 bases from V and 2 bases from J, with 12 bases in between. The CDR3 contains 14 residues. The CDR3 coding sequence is TGTGCCAGCAGCCCCCGGGACACCAACACTGAAGCTTTCTTT. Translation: CASSPRDTNTEAFF.

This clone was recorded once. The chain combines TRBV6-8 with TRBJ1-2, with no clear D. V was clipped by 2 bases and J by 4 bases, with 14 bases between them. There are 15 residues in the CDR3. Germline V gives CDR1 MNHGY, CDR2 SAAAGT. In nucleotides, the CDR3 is TGTGCCAGCAGTTACAGTCCGGTCTGTAGCTATGGCTACACCTTC. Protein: CASSYSPVCSYGYTF.

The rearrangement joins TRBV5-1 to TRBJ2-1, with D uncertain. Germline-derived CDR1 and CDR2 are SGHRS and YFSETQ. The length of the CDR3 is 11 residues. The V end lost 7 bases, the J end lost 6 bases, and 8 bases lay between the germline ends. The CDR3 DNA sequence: TGCGCCAGCCTCACGGGCAATGAGCAGTTCTTC. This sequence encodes CASLTGNEQFF.

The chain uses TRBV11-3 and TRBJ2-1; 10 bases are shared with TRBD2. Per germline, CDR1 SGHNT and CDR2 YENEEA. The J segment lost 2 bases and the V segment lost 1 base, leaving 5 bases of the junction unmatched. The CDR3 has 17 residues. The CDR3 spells CASSLVLAGETYNEQFF. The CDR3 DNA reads TGTGCCAGCAGCTTAGTCCTAGCGGGGGAGACCTACAATGAGCAGTTCTTC.

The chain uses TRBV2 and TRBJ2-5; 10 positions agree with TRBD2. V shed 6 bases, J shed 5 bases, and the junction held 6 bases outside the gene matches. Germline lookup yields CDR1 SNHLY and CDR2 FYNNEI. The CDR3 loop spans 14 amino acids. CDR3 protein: CASRGLAKGETQYF. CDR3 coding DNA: TGTGCCAGCAGGGGACTAGCGAAAGGGGAGACCCAGTACTTC.

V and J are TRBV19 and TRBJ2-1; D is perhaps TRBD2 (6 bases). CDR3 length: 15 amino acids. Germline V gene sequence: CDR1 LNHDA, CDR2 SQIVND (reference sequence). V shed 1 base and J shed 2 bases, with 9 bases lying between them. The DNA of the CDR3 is TGTGCCAGTAGTATAGGCGGGACCACCTACAATGAGCAGTTCTTC. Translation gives CASSIGGTTYNEQFF. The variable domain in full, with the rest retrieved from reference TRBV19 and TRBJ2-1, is DGGITQSPKYLFRKEGQNVTLSCEQNLNHDAMYWYRQDPGQGLRLIYYSQIVNDFQKGDIAEGYSVSREKKESFPLTVTSAQKNPTAFYLCASSIGGTTYNEQFFGPGTRLTVL.

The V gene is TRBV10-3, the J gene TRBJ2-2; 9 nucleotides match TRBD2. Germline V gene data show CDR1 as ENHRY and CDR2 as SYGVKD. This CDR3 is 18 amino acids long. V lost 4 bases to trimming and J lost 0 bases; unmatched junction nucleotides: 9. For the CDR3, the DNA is TGTGCCATCAGTGCGAGAGCGGGGGGTGCTTCGAACACCGGGGAGCTGTTTTTT. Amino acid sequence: CAISARAGGASNTGELFF.

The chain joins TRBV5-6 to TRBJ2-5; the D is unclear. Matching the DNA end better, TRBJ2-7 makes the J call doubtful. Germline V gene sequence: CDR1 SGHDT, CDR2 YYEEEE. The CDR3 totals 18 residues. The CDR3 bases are TGTGCCAGCAGCTTACGGCAGACTTTCTCAATTATAACCTACGAGCAGTACTTC. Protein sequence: CASSLRQTFSIITYEQYF.

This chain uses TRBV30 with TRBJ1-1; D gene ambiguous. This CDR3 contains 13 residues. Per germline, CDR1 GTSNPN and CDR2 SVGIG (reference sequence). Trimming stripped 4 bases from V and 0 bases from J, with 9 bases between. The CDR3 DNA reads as TGTGCCTGGATACGGTTCATGAACACTGAAGCTTTCTTT. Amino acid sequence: CAWIRFMNTEAFF.

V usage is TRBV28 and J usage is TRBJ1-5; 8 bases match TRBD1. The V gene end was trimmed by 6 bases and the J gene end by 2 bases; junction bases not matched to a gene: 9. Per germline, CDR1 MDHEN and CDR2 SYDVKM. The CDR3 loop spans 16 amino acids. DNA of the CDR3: TGTGCCAGCAGAAATCAGGGGGCCTCGGGCAATCAGCCCCAGCATTTT. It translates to CASRNQGASGNQPQHF. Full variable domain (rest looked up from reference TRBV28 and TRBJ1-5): DVKVTQSSRYLVKRTGEKVFLECVQDMDHENMFWYRQDPGLGLRLIYFSYDVKMKEKGDIPEGYSVSREKKERFSLILESASTNQTSMYLCASRNQGASGNQPQHFGDGTRLSIL.

CDR3 sequence reads: CASRTQANTEAFF. The CDR3 nucleotides read TGTGCCAGCCGGACTCAAGCGAACACTGAAGCTTTCTTT. The chain recombines TRBV27 with TRBJ1-1; D is undetermined. The CDR3 runs 13 residues. V was trimmed by 8 bases and J by 1 base, leaving 11 bases between them. CDR1 is MNHEY and CDR2 is SMNVEV in the germline V gene (reference sequence).

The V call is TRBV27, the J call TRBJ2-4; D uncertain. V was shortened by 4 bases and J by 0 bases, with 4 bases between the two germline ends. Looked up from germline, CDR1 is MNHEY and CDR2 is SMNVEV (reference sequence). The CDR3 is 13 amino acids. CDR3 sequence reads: CASSSLAKNIQYF. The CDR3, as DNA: TGTGCCAGCAGTTCCCTAGCCAAAAACATTCAGTACTTC.

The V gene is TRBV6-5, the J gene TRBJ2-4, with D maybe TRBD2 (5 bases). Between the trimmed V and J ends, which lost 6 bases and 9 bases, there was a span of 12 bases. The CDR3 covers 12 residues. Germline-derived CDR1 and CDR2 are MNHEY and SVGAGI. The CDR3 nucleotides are TGTGCCAGCAGCATGCGTGGAGGCATTCAGTACTTC. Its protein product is CASSMRGGIQYF.

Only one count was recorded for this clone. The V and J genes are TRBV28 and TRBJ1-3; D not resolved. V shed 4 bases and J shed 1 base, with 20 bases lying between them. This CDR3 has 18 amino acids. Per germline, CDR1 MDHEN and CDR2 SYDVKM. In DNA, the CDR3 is TGTGCCAGCAGTTCCCCGGAGGCGATTCTACTATCTGGAAACACCATATATTTT. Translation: CASSSPEAILLSGNTIYF.

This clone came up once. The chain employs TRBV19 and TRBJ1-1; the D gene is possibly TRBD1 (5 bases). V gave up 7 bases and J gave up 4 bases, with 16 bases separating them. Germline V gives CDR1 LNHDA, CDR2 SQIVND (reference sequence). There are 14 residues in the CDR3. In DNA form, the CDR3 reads TGTGCCAGTATATCGGGGGGTATCGGCACTGAAGCTTTCTTT. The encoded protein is CASISGGIGTEAFF.